This entry lists 20 T cell receptor beta chains sequenced from one sample in a study of OX40 agonist ivuxolimab in advanced cancers. Clones were sequenced by immunoSEQ multiplex PCR, and TCRdb holds only the in-frame ones, with some missing. This table holds approximately 20,000 clones, around 80% found once. The sample was CD4+ or CD8+ T cells sorted from blood, taken in a trial of the OX40 agonist ivuxolimab. The receptors originated from an adult with an advanced solid tumor such as melanoma, head and neck, liver or kidney cancer.

A single count supports this clone. The chain joins TRBV7-9 to TRBJ1-2; no clear D. The CDR3 consists of 15 residues. In germline, CDR1 is SEHNR, CDR2 FQNEAQ (reference sequence). Deletions cut 4 bases from V and 7 bases from J, with 19 bases between. The CDR3 bases are TGTGCCAGCAGCTCCCCACGGACTCAACCGGGTGGCTACACCTTC. Protein sequence: CASSSPRTQPGGYTF.

The chain combines TRBV2 with TRBJ2-3, with 7 bases aligning to TRBD1. Germline CDR1 and CDR2: SNHLY and FYNNEI. This CDR3 has 16 amino acids. V lost 0 bases to trimming and J lost 2 bases; unmatched junction nucleotides: 5. CDR3 residues: CASSEARDRLTDTQYF. CDR3 bases: TGTGCCAGCAGTGAAGCCCGGGACAGACTCACAGATACGCAGTATTTT. The variable domain in full, completed from reference TRBV2 and TRBJ2-3, reads EPEVTQTPSHQVTQMGQEVILRCVPISNHLYFYWYRQILGQKVEFLVSFYNNEISEKSEIFDDQFSVERPDGSNFTLKIRSTKLEDSAMYFCASSEARDRLTDTQYFGPGTRLTVL.

The chain couples TRBV7-2 to TRBJ1-1; TRBD1 is a possible D gene (5 bases). Per germline, CDR1 SGHTA and CDR2 FQGNSA. CDR3 size: 15 residues. The germline V and J ends were trimmed by 1 base and 1 base, with 10 bases remaining between them. The CDR3 here is CASSLDEQENTEAFF. The CDR3 DNA reads TGTGCCAGCAGCTTAGACGAACAGGAGAACACTGAAGCTTTCTTT.

V and J are TRBV18 and TRBJ2-7; 12 bases line up with TRBD1. From germline, CDR1 is KGHSH and CDR2 LQKENI. This CDR3 is 14 amino acids long. Trimming took 8 bases from V and 5 from J; bases not matched to a gene: 7. CDR3 sequence (DNA): TGTGCCAGCGCCATAGGGACAGGGGGCGACGAGCAGTACTTC. Translated: CASAIGTGGDEQYF.

V is TRBV4-1 and J is TRBJ1-5; D remains unclear. There are 16 residues in the CDR3. Trimming stripped 0 bases from V and 0 bases from J, with 9 bases between. Germline V gives CDR1 MGHRA, CDR2 YSYEKL. The chain's CDR3 is CASSQDWGDSNQPQHF. As DNA, the CDR3 is TGCGCCAGCAGCCAAGACTGGGGAGATAGCAATCAGCCCCAGCATTTT.

This clone was picked up many times. The chain is built from TRBV27 and TRBJ1-5; TRBD1 is a possible D gene (6 bases). The CDR3 has 14 amino acids. V was clipped by 2 bases and J by 6 bases, with 11 bases between them. CDR1 and CDR2 from the germline V gene are MNHEY and SMNVEV (reference sequence). The CDR3 protein is CASSLTGAVQPQHF. The CDR3 coding sequence is TGTGCCAGCAGTTTAACGGGGGCAGTTCAGCCCCAGCATTTT.

Only a few counts were recorded for this clone. The rearrangement uses TRBV5-6 and TRBJ1-2, with no clear D. Germline lookup yields CDR1 SGHDT and CDR2 YYEEEE. CDR3 length: 15 residues. The V and J ends lost 0 bases and 6 bases respectively, with 15 bases between them. The CDR3 DNA follows: TGTGCCAGCAGCTTGGGGGGTCTTGGTTTGGATGGCTACACCTTC. Its translation is CASSLGGLGLDGYTF. Together with reference TRBV5-6 and TRBJ1-2, the CDR3 gives the full variable domain: DAGVTQSPTHLIKTRGQQVTLRCSPKSGHDTVSWYQQALGQGPQFIFQYYEEEERQRGNFPDRFSGHQFPNYSSELNVNALLLGDSALYLCASSLGGLGLDGYTFGSGTRLTVV.

Within the sample, this clone is medium-sized. The chain joins TRBV10-3 to TRBJ1-5; D not resolved. This CDR3 comprises 13 residues. Germline-derived CDR1 and CDR2 are ENHRY and SYGVKD. The ends were cut back, 5 bases at V and 0 bases at J, with 5 bases in the middle. This chain's CDR3 is CAISTHSNQPQHF. DNA for the CDR3: TGTGCCATCAGTACCCATAGCAATCAGCCCCAGCATTTT.

This clone was found a few times. V and J are TRBV7-9 and TRBJ2-6; the D gene is possibly TRBD1 (5 bases). CDR3 length: 15 residues. Germline values: CDR1 SEHNR, CDR2 FQNEAQ (reference sequence). V was shortened by 3 bases and J by 0 bases, with 6 bases between the two germline ends. CDR3 coding DNA: TGTGCCAGCAGCTTTAGGGGCTCTGGGGCCAACGTCCTGACTTTC. This gives the protein CASSFRGSGANVLTF.

The chain recombines TRBV28 with TRBJ2-1; 7 bases map to TRBD2. This CDR3 has 16 residues. V trimming: 4 bases; J trimming: 0 bases; junction bases outside the gene matches: 6. Per germline, CDR1 MDHEN and CDR2 SYDVKM. In DNA form, the CDR3 reads TGTGCCAGCAGTTCTCATAGCGGGCTCTCCTACAATGAGCAGTTCTTC. Protein: CASSSHSGLSYNEQFF.

Turning to this clone: One end of the junction is discordant with germline, which a read error may explain. Other DNA sequences from this sample encode an identical CDR3 as well. The chain links TRBV28 to TRBJ2-2, with D perhaps being TRBD1 or TRBD2 (5 bases each). The CDR3 sequence is 11 residues long. The germline V gene has CDR1 MDHEN and CDR2 SYDVKM. CDR3 amino acids: CASSGDGELFF. For the CDR3, the DNA is TGTGCCAGCAGTGGGGACGGGGAACTGTTTTTT.

The chain is built from TRBV27 and TRBJ2-7; D remains unclear. Germline V CDR1 and CDR2: MNHEY, SMNVEV (reference sequence). The CDR3 spans 13 residues. Trimming removed 7 bases at V and 6 bases at J, with 16 bases between. The CDR3 region is CASTKAEGSEQYF. The CDR3 DNA sequence: TGTGCCAGCACCAAGGCAGAAGGTTCCGAGCAGTACTTC.

J is TRBJ1-1 and V is TRBV7-2, with 7 bases fitting TRBD1. Germline assignment: CDR1 SGHTA and CDR2 FQGNSA. The CDR3 consists of 12 residues. With 6 bases clipped from V and 4 bases from J, the junction kept 2 bases outside the gene matches. CDR3 coding DNA: TGTGCCAGCAGTCCAGGGGGCACTGAAGCTTTCTTT. It encodes CASSPGGTEAFF.

The chain links TRBV15 to TRBJ1-2; D is perhaps TRBD1 (6 bases). V was clipped by 5 bases and J by 5 bases, with 18 bases between them. Germline loops: CDR1 LNHNV, CDR2 YYDKDF (reference sequence). This CDR3 contains 15 residues. CDR3 amino acids: CATSSTRGTLYGYTF. CDR3 bases: TGTGCCACCAGCTCTACCAGGGGCACCCTTTATGGCTACACCTTC.

The genes are TRBV7-8 and TRBJ2-3; 7 nucleotides line up with TRBD1. Germline CDR1 is SGHVS and CDR2 is FQNEAQ. Trimming took 2 bases from V and 9 from J; bases not matched to a gene: 2. CDR3 size: 12 residues. This chain's CDR3 is CASSLTDRTQYF. The CDR3 nucleotides read TGTGCCAGCAGCTTAACGGACAGGACGCAGTATTTT.

The chain is built from TRBV19 and TRBJ2-7; 7 nucleotides agree with TRBD1. The length of the CDR3 is 15 residues. The ends lost 1 base at V and 1 base at J; junction bases unmatched: 4. From germline, CDR1 is LNHDA and CDR2 SQIVND (reference sequence). In nucleotides, the CDR3 is TGTGCCAGTAGTATAGCTTACAGGGGTTCCTACGAGCAGTACTTC. Translating gives CASSIAYRGSYEQYF.

V gene TRBV7-9 combines with J gene TRBJ2-7, with 10 positions matching TRBD2. CDR3 length: 15 amino acids. Trimming took 3 bases from V and 2 from J; bases not matched to a gene: 4. Germline CDR1 reads SEHNR; CDR2 reads FQNEAQ (reference sequence). The CDR3 here is CASSLRTSGPYEQYF. The CDR3 region has the DNA TGTGCCAGCAGCTTGCGGACTAGCGGCCCCTACGAGCAGTACTTC.

Here the CDR3 DNA reads TGTGCCAGCAGTTTCGGGCTAGCGGGACGCTCCTACGAGCAGTACTTC. Residues: CASSFGLAGRSYEQYF. The chain joins TRBV28 to TRBJ2-7; TRBD2 agrees at 9 bases. J was trimmed by 0 bases and V by 3 bases; bases with no gene match: 6. The CDR3 consists of 16 residues. Looked up from germline, CDR1 is MDHEN and CDR2 is SYDVKM.

This clone is termed medium-sized. The chain couples TRBV27 to TRBJ1-4; D is unresolved. Germline-derived CDR1 and CDR2 are MNHEY and SMNVEV (reference sequence). CDR3 length: 16 amino acids. The germline V and J ends were trimmed by 4 bases and 10 bases, with 22 bases remaining between them. CDR3 nucleotides: TGTGCCAGCAGTTCTCAGACTCAGCTCCCCGCGGGAAAACTGTTTTTT. Its protein product is CASSSQTQLPAGKLFF.

The V call is TRBV19, the J call TRBJ1-6; D might be TRBD1 (5 bases). V was trimmed by 1 base and J by 7 bases, leaving 23 bases between them. The CDR3 is made up of 19 amino acids. CDR1 and CDR2 from the germline V gene are LNHDA and SQIVND (reference sequence). The CDR3 protein is CASSIVLIGGREQNSPLHF. DNA for the CDR3: TGTGCCAGTAGTATAGTCCTTATCGGCGGCAGGGAACAAAATTCACCCCTCCACTTT.